This T cell receptor (beta chain) was obtained from a study of cytomegalovirus exposure and HLA in healthy donors. Findings and caveats of the study: Sequencing depth roughly uniform across donors was assumed in presence/absence analyses.

PCR amplification relied on 60 Vbeta primers (plus 13 Jbeta primers). Measured with immunoSEQ multiplex PCR; TCRdb has only the in-frame clones, and not every one. The data hold some 130,000 clones, with 77% observed a single time. Regarding this clone: Its antigen is currently unknown.

The ends lost 3 bases at V and 4 bases at J; junction bases unmatched: 7. There are 17 residues in the CDR3. Per the germline V gene, CDR1 is SGHDN and CDR2 is FVKESK. The specimen sequenced was PBMCs. This sequence was found in a male donor in good health and CMV-seropositive. The chain joins TRBV14 to TRBJ2-1; 12 nucleotides agree with TRBD2. The CDR3 DNA reads as TGTGCCAGCAGCCAGGATGAAGGACTAGCGGGATACAATGAGCAGTTCTTC. Amino acids: CASSQDEGLAGYNEQFF.